The clone carrying this T cell receptor (beta chain) appeared many times. Antigen: not known. It was RNA transcripts that yielded the amplified TCR beta CDR3 regions. HTBI primers drove first-round RT-PCR of the TCR CDR3. TCRdb fed the multiplex PCR reads into MiXCR, producing one record per CDR3 protein. Of approximately 600,000 distinct CDR3 sequences in the sample, approximately 14% were seen once. V gave up 6 bases and J gave up 2 bases; unmatched junction bases: 9. There are 15 residues in the CDR3. Germline V gene data show CDR1 as MDHEN and CDR2 as SYDVKM. The study left out patients who had uncontrolled infection, other autoimmune disease, pregnancy or lactation. The diagnostic basis comprised clinical symptoms, serum thyroxine and TRAb, thyroid ultrasound and orbital computed tomography. The data were obtained in a study of T cells in Graves' hyperthyroidism and ophthalmopathy. Study results and caveats: Blood also contained most expanded thyroid clonotypes above 0.001. Before onset, by a median of approximately 5.9 months, the model predicted ophthalmopathy.

The chain has TRBV28 and TRBJ2-7, with TRBD2 identical over 8 bases. The TCR sequence derives from a woman aged 40 to 50 with Graves' ophthalmopathy. Sequencing used blood. CDR3 region: CASRIVAGRPYEQYF. The CDR3, as DNA: TGTGCCAGCAGAATCGTAGCGGGAAGACCCTACGAGCAGTACTTC.